One sample yielded the 10 T cell receptor beta chains listed below, sequenced in a study of T cell responses to AZD1222 COVID-19 vaccine (dated by TCRdb to about 2021). Library preparation was by the immunoSEQ multiplex PCR assay. Not all clones reach the TCRdb copy of this immuneACCESS table, which keeps in-frame sequences only. Checked studies attribute under half of the gap to unresolved V genes and leave the rest unexplained. The sample has about 160,000 clones on record, roughly 90% of them singletons. The top ten clones comprise around 5.9% of the sample. The meaning of the sample's time point label: baseline before first vaccination. The input for sequencing was peripheral blood, taken on day 0 of AZD1222 vaccination. The receptors shown here come from an adult in good health.

This rearrangement joins TRBV5-4 to TRBJ2-5; 7 bases are shared with TRBD1. Trimming took 1 base from V and 2 from J; bases not matched to a gene: 14. The CDR3 has 18 residues. CDR1 is SGHNT and CDR2 is YYREEE in the germline V gene (reference sequence). DNA for the CDR3: TGTGCCAGCAGCTTGTCTCTGAACCGTAGACAGGGTCAAGAGACCCAGTACTTC. Its translation: CASSLSLNRRQGQETQYF.

The CDR3 loop reads CAISVRGNSGNTIYF. The CDR3, as DNA: TGTGCCATCAGTGTTAGGGGGAACTCTGGAAACACCATATATTTT. J is TRBJ1-3 and V is TRBV10-3, with D possibly being TRBD1 (6 bases). Trimming left V 4 bases short and J 0 bases short, with 10 bases between. The germline V gene encodes CDR1 ENHRY and CDR2 SYGVKD. The CDR3 sequence is 15 residues long.

The chain links TRBV6-2 or TRBV6-3 to TRBJ1-5, with D possibly being TRBD1 (5 bases). Germline V CDR1 and CDR2: MNHEY, SVGEGT. V was cut by 2 bases and J by 4 bases, with 9 bases left in between. There are 14 residues in the CDR3. This CDR3 reads CASSYGRGNQPQHF. CDR3 nucleotides: TGTGCCAGCAGTTACGGTAGGGGAAATCAGCCCCAGCATTTT.

The rearrangement links TRBV6-4 to TRBJ1-5; D is unclear. Germline V gene lookup returns CDR1 MRHNA and CDR2 SNTAGT. The V end lost 4 bases, the J end lost 3 bases, and 13 bases lay between the germline ends. There are 15 residues in the CDR3. DNA of the CDR3: TGTGCCAGCAGTGGGATGGAGGCCCACAATCAGCCCCAGCATTTT. Its protein product is CASSGMEAHNQPQHF.

This chain uses TRBV5-1 with TRBJ2-7; possible D gene TRBD2, 6 bases. Germline-derived CDR1 and CDR2 are SGHRS and YFSETQ. The V end lost 4 bases, the J end lost 0 bases, and 11 bases lay between the germline ends. This CDR3 is 14 amino acids long. In DNA form, the CDR3 reads TGCGCCAGCAGCCCCGATAGCGGCTCCTACGAGCAGTACTTC. Translation: CASSPDSGSYEQYF.

As to this clone: The same CDR3 arises from other DNA sequences in this sample as well. The CDR3 region is CASSLGGSYNEQFF. CDR3 DNA sequence: TGTGCCAGCAGTCTTGGCGGGAGTTACAATGAGCAGTTCTTC. This rearrangement joins TRBV6-4 to TRBJ2-1, with 7 bases fitting TRBD2. The length of the CDR3 is 14 residues. In germline, CDR1 is MRHNA, CDR2 SNTAGT. With 5 bases clipped from V and 4 bases from J, the junction kept 5 bases outside the gene matches.

This chain links TRBV4-2 with TRBJ2-3, with 10 bases aligning to TRBD1. Germline V gene data show CDR1 as LGHNA and CDR2 as YNFKEQ. With 5 bases clipped from V and 2 bases from J, the junction kept 7 bases outside the gene matches. The CDR3 has 16 amino acids. The CDR3 DNA reads as TGTGCCAGCAGCGCCCGGACAGGGGGTCCCACAGATACGCAGTATTTT. Its protein product is CASSARTGGPTDTQYF.

This clone is a singleton in its sample. V and J are TRBV5-5 and TRBJ2-1; a possible D gene is TRBD2 (7 bases). CDR1 SGHKS and CDR2 YYEKEE come from the germline V gene (reference sequence). V lost 3 bases, J lost 4 bases, and 14 bases lay in between. This CDR3 spans 15 amino acids. CDR3 in DNA: TGTGCCAGCAGCTCCCTAGGGGGGGTATACAATGAGCAGTTCTTC. Residues: CASSSLGGVYNEQFF.

The chain uses TRBV27 and TRBJ1-5, with a weak D call TRBD1 (5 bases). The V end lost 6 bases, the J end lost 1 base, and 13 bases lay between the germline ends. The CDR3 is 15 amino acids. CDR1 is MNHEY, CDR2 SMNVEV, per germline (reference sequence). DNA of the CDR3: TGTGCCAGCAGCTCGACCCGGGGGAGCAATCAGCCCCAGCATTTT. The encoded protein is CASSSTRGSNQPQHF.

This clone was observed many times. At the DNA level, this CDR3 is encoded by other sequences in the same sample as well. The chain recombines TRBV27 with TRBJ1-3; D is unclear. CDR3 length: 15 residues. Trimming left V 0 bases short and J 0 bases short, with 6 bases between. Germline CDR1 MNHEY, CDR2 SMNVEV (reference sequence). The CDR3 loop reads CASSLSGSSGNTIYF. The CDR3 nucleotides read TGTGCCAGCAGTTTATCGGGGAGCTCTGGAAACACCATATATTTT.